One sample yielded the 27 T cell receptor beta chains listed below, sequenced in a study of identical twins. Each CDR3 protein gets one entry after TCRdb re-called the 5' RACE reads with MiXCR. Of just over 500,000 distinct CDR3 sequences detected, less than 25% appear once; the ten largest clones hold around 0.9%. The same sample was also used in a study of T cells expressing NK-cell markers.

The sample taken for sequencing was CD4+ T cells sorted from blood. Receptors were obtained from a woman aged 18-29 years in good health.

The rearrangement uses TRBV20-1 and TRBJ1-4; maybe TRBD1 (6 bases). With 4 bases removed from V and 3 bases from J, the gap between germline ends came to 12 bases. In germline, CDR1 is DFQATT, CDR2 SNEGSKA (reference sequence). CDR3 length: 14 residues. CDR3 region: CSAMYRASNEKLFF. Written as DNA, the CDR3 is TGCAGTGCTATGTACAGGGCCTCTAATGAAAAACTGTTTTTT.

V is TRBV20-1 and J is TRBJ2-3, with a tentative D call TRBD2 (5 bases). This CDR3 spans 12 amino acids. CDR1 DFQATT and CDR2 SNEGSKA come from the germline V gene (reference sequence). V shed 6 bases and J shed 4 bases, with 11 bases lying between them. DNA of the CDR3: TGCAGTGCCTTGGGAGCGTCAGATACGCAGTATTTT. Translated, it gives CSALGASDTQYF.

This chain joins TRBV27 and TRBJ2-7; no reliable D call. Germline V gives CDR1 MNHEY, CDR2 SMNVEV (reference sequence). This CDR3 comprises 13 residues. The V end lost 6 bases, the J end lost 4 bases, and 13 bases lay between the germline ends. DNA of the CDR3: TGTGCCAGCAGATCCACAGTTTCGTACGAGCAGTACTTC. It translates to CASRSTVSYEQYF.

This clonotype came up a few times. The chain combines TRBV4-2 with TRBJ1-1; 8 bases are shared with TRBD1. With V trimmed by 7 bases and J by 3 bases, 7 bases remained unmatched. The CDR3 spans 14 residues. Germline V lookup: CDR1 LGHNA, CDR2 YNFKEQ. The CDR3 coding sequence is TGTGCCAGCACCCCGACAGGGGTCGACACTGAAGCTTTCTTT. Residues: CASTPTGVDTEAFF.

This clonotype was observed a few times. The V and J genes are TRBV6-5 and TRBJ2-6, with TRBD1 matching over 7 bases. Trimming took 2 bases from V and 0 from J; bases not matched to a gene: 4. Germline loops: CDR1 MNHEY, CDR2 SVGAGI. The CDR3 contains 17 residues. CDR3 region: CASSYMPGGSGANVLTF. Here the CDR3 DNA reads TGTGCCAGCAGTTACATGCCAGGGGGCTCTGGGGCCAACGTCCTGACTTTC.

This clonotype was picked up a small number of times. V is TRBV4-3 and J is TRBJ2-2; D is possibly TRBD2 (5 bases). V lost 2 bases, J lost 0 bases, and 10 bases lay in between. The germline V gene encodes CDR1 LGHNA and CDR2 YSLEER. The CDR3 has 16 amino acids. The CDR3 sequence: CASSQLIGTNTGELFF. The CDR3 DNA reads TGCGCCAGCAGCCAACTAATCGGGACGAACACCGGGGAGCTGTTTTTT.

The CDR3 loop is CSASGTGKGFDYGYTF. In DNA form, the CDR3 reads TGCAGTGCTAGTGGGACAGGGAAGGGGTTCGACTATGGCTACACCTTC. The V gene is TRBV20-1, the J gene TRBJ1-2; 9 nucleotides agree with TRBD1. The V and J ends lost 3 bases and 3 bases, in that order; junction bases with no gene match: 11. The CDR3 runs to 16 residues. Looked up from germline, CDR1 is DFQATT and CDR2 is SNEGSKA (reference sequence).

The rearrangement links TRBV7-2 to TRBJ1-6; 9 bases line up with TRBD1. CDR3 length equals 15 residues. The germline V gene has CDR1 SGHTA and CDR2 FQGNSA. J gave up 6 bases and V 1 base, and 1 base lay outside the gene matches. The CDR3 sequence: CASSLGDRVNSPLHF. For the CDR3, the DNA is TGTGCCAGCAGCTTAGGGGACAGGGTTAATTCACCCCTCCACTTT.

The chain is built from TRBV18 and TRBJ1-2, with D hard to call. V lost 2 bases, J lost 1 base, and 5 bases lay in between. Germline values: CDR1 KGHSH, CDR2 LQKENI. This CDR3 is built from 13 residues. CDR3 in DNA: TGTGCCAGCTCACCAGAGGATAACTATGGCTACACCTTC. Translating gives CASSPEDNYGYTF.

J is TRBJ1-1 and V is TRBV9; 7 nucleotides agree with TRBD1. The CDR3 extends over 13 amino acids. Germline trimming cut 4 bases from V and 10 bases from J; bases unmatched to any gene: 10. The germline V gene has CDR1 SGDLS and CDR2 YYNGEE. CDR3 region: CASSFRQGGAAFF. CDR3 nucleotide sequence: TGTGCCAGCAGCTTCCGACAGGGTGGGGCAGCTTTCTTT.

The V and J genes are TRBV14 and TRBJ2-7; 8 bases fit TRBD2. The CDR3 sequence is 16 residues long. Per the germline V gene, CDR1 is SGHDN and CDR2 is FVKESK. Losses at the gene ends were 4 bases for V and 3 bases for J; bases not matched to a gene: 11. CDR3 sequence reads: CASSPGLARLGYEQYF. The CDR3 region has the DNA TGTGCCAGCAGCCCCGGACTAGCCCGGTTGGGCTACGAGCAGTACTTC.

This clonotype was seen a few times. The V call is TRBV15, the J call TRBJ1-1, with D unclear. Germline CDR1 and CDR2: LNHNV and YYDKDF (reference sequence). V was pared by 1 base and J by 2 bases, with 11 bases between. There are 15 residues in the CDR3. CDR3 in amino acids: CATSRGVIFNTEAFF. In DNA, the CDR3 is TGTGCCACCAGCAGAGGAGTTATTTTCAACACTGAAGCTTTCTTT. The entire variable domain, with the rest obtained from reference TRBV15 and TRBJ1-1, is as follows: DAMVIQNPRYQVTQFGKPVTLSCSQTLNHNVMYWYQQKSSQAPKLLFHYYDKDFNNEADTPDNFQSRRPNTSFCFLDIRSPGLGDTAMYLCATSRGVIFNTEAFFGQGTRLTVV.

This clonotype came up once. The gene calls are TRBV7-3 and TRBJ2-5, with D unclear. There are 13 residues in the CDR3. CDR1 and CDR2 from the germline V gene are SGHTA and FQGTGA. V was cut by 2 bases and J by 5 bases, with 9 bases left in between. DNA of the CDR3: TGTGCCAGCAGCTTATTTCTCAAGGAGACCCAGTACTTC. It translates to CASSLFLKETQYF.

In its sample, this clonotype was seen a few times. The chain joins TRBV7-9 to TRBJ2-1; 7 bases line up with TRBD2. Germline V lookup: CDR1 SEHNR, CDR2 FQNEAQ (reference sequence). With 8 bases clipped from V and 9 bases from J, the junction kept 10 bases outside the gene matches. The CDR3 extends over 13 amino acids. The CDR3 sequence: CASHPSGGAEQFF. CDR3 nucleotides: TGTGCCAGCCATCCTAGCGGTGGAGCTGAGCAGTTCTTC.

This clonotype occurred many times. The J gene is TRBJ2-3, the V gene TRBV7-2, with 13 bases matching TRBD2. The V segment lost 2 bases and the J segment 4 bases; nucleotides outside the gene matches: 9. The CDR3 has 18 residues. Germline V gene sequence: CDR1 SGHTA, CDR2 FQGNSA. The CDR3 coding sequence is TGTGCCAGCAGCTTACCACTAGCGGGGGGGCCTTCGGCAGATACGCAGTATTTT. Protein product: CASSLPLAGGPSADTQYF.

The J gene is TRBJ1-2, the V gene TRBV6-6, with D perhaps TRBD1 (6 bases). This CDR3 has 11 amino acids. CDR1 and CDR2 from the germline V gene are MNHNY and SVGAGI (reference sequence). CDR3 bases: TGTGCAGGGGGAAACCGCTATGGCTACACCTTC. Protein product: CAGGNRYGYTF.

The chain carries TRBV4-3 and TRBJ2-5, with D perhaps TRBD2 (6 bases). Deletions cut 1 base from V and 5 bases from J, with 17 bases between. Germline V gene data show CDR1 as LGHNA and CDR2 as YSLEER. This CDR3 region has 16 residues. CDR3 loop: CASSQAGVGPSETQYF. The CDR3 bases are TGCGCCAGCAGCCAAGCGGGAGTAGGTCCATCGGAGACCCAGTACTTC.

This clonotype was seen a few times. The chain uses TRBV5-1 and TRBJ2-7, with 7 bases lining up with TRBD2. This CDR3 is built from 13 residues. Looked up from germline, CDR1 is SGHRS and CDR2 is YFSETQ. Unmatched junction bases numbered 4, after V lost 2 bases and J lost 5 bases. CDR3 loop: CASSFRAGDEQYF. The CDR3 DNA reads TGCGCCAGCAGCTTCAGGGCGGGAGACGAGCAGTACTTC.

The chain employs TRBV5-1 and TRBJ2-3, with TRBD1 matching over 7 bases. The CDR3 loop spans 16 amino acids. Germline trimming cut 5 bases from V and 5 bases from J; bases unmatched to any gene: 14. CDR1 is SGHRS, CDR2 YFSETQ, per germline. The CDR3 DNA is TGCGCCAGCAGACGACCCAGAGGGGGCTGGGAAGATACGCAGTATTTT. Translated, it gives CASRRPRGGWEDTQYF.

This clonotype turned up a few times. This chain uses TRBV18 with TRBJ2-7; D unclear. Per germline, CDR1 KGHSH and CDR2 LQKENI. Trimming took off 1 base at V and 7 bases at J, with 14 bases between the two ends. CDR3 size: 14 residues. The CDR3 loop reads CASSPRLSSDEQYF. The CDR3 DNA reads as TGTGCCAGCTCACCACGGCTATCGTCGGATGAGCAGTACTTC.

The sample holds a few counts of this clonotype. V is TRBV18 and J is TRBJ1-4, with D unclear. CDR1 is KGHSH, CDR2 LQKENI, per germline. This CDR3 has 11 residues. With 2 bases removed from V and 6 bases from J, the gap between germline ends came to 1 base. The DNA for the CDR3 is TGTGCCAGCTCACCAGATGAAAAACTGTTTTTT. Translated, it gives CASSPDEKLFF.

A few counts support this clonotype. The chain has TRBV18 and TRBJ1-5; the match to TRBD1 covers 8 bases. The CDR3 runs to 13 residues. CDR1 and CDR2 from the germline V gene are KGHSH and LQKENI. V lost 6 bases to trimming and J lost 12 bases; unmatched junction nucleotides: 10. The CDR3 here is CASSPDRAGGQHF. CDR3 DNA: TGTGCCAGCTCCCCGGACAGGGCGGGTGGCCAGCATTTT.

This clonotype was seen a few times. The rearrangement uses TRBV5-1 and TRBJ2-5; maybe TRBD1 (6 bases). V was clipped by 1 base and J by 5 bases, with 12 bases between them. The length of the CDR3 is 14 residues. Per the germline V gene, CDR1 is SGHRS and CDR2 is YFSETQ. The DNA of the CDR3 is TGCGCCAGCAGCTTGTACAGGGTCGACGAGACCCAGTACTTC. The encoded protein is CASSLYRVDETQYF. The complete variable domain, with remaining parts taken from reference TRBV5-1 and TRBJ2-5, reads KAGVTQTPRYLIKTRGQQVTLSCSPISGHRSVSWYQQTPGQGLQFLFEYFSETQRNKGNFPGRFSGRQFSNSRSEMNVSTLELGDSALYLCASSLYRVDETQYFGPGTRLLVL.

A word on this clonotype: The germline gene is not matched at one end of the junction; a read error may be the cause. This chain connects TRBV2 to TRBJ2-7; 7 bases fit TRBD1. The CDR3 has 12 residues. Germline CDR1 is SNHLY and CDR2 is FYNNEI. This chain's CDR3 is CASTSDRLTPTF. In DNA, the CDR3 is TGTGCCAGCACTTCGGACAGGTTGACCCCCACATTC.

This clonotype has just a few counts. The V call is TRBV6-5, the J call TRBJ2-7; D gene unclear. V dropped 0 bases and J dropped 0 bases, with 6 bases sitting between them. The CDR3 loop spans 14 amino acids. Germline lookup yields CDR1 MNHEY and CDR2 SVGAGI. The CDR3 nucleotides read TGTGCCAGCAGTTACTCGTGGGACTCCTACGAGCAGTACTTC. Protein: CASSYSWDSYEQYF.

This chain links TRBV6-1 with TRBJ1-1; 7 positions agree with TRBD1. The CDR3 contains 14 residues. Germline CDR1 is MNHNS and CDR2 is SASEGT. With V trimmed by 10 bases and J by 1 base, 9 bases remained unmatched. The CDR3 nucleotides read TGTGCCACCGCGGGAGGGGGCACGAACACTGAAGCTTTCTTT. Protein sequence: CATAGGGTNTEAFF.

The rearrangement joins TRBV5-1 to TRBJ2-2; TRBD2 is a possible D gene (5 bases). The CDR3 has 15 residues. V was pared by 3 bases and J by 2 bases, with 11 bases between. Germline CDR1 and CDR2: SGHRS and YFSETQ. The CDR3 is CASSSEGGNTGELFF. The CDR3 nucleotides read TGCGCCAGCAGCTCCGAGGGCGGAAACACCGGGGAGCTGTTTTTT. The full variable domain, in which reference TRBV5-1 and TRBJ2-2 provide the parts outside the CDR3, is KAGVTQTPRYLIKTRGQQVTLSCSPISGHRSVSWYQQTPGQGLQFLFEYFSETQRNKGNFPGRFSGRQFSNSRSEMNVSTLELGDSALYLCASSSEGGNTGELFFGEGSRLTVL.